This T cell receptor beta chain originates from a study of T cell responses to AZD1222 COVID-19 vaccine. V lost 6 bases to trimming and J lost 5 bases, with 18 bases between them. Looked up from germline, CDR1 is MDHEN and CDR2 is SYDVKM. The length of the CDR3 is 15 residues. Repertoires were generated with immunoSEQ multiplex PCR, while TCRdb's copy carries only in-frame clones and drops some. The sample yields around 140,000 clones, about 90% seen once. The rearrangement links TRBV28 to TRBJ2-3, with a possible D match to TRBD2 (5 bases). The TCR was taken from an adult in good health. The sequences come from peripheral blood, collected on day 0 of AZD1222 vaccination. The CDR3, as DNA: TGTGCCAGCAGCCCCGGGCCGGCCGCGGGAGATACGCAGTATTTT. It translates to CASSPGPAAGDTQYF.